This TCR beta chain was sequenced for a study of beta chain features in type 1 diabetes. Study overall: Across the samples, some 99 million sorted cells were examined in total.

What was sequenced were expressed TCRB transcripts, since all of the isolated RNA had been reverse transcribed. It was found that naive, central memory and regulatory T cell samples averaged about 3.5 million reads. The repertoire was sequenced with immunoSEQ multiplex PCR; TCRdb's copy has only in-frame clones and lacks some. The top ten clones hold 0.03% to 0.04% of a sample with hundreds of thousands of clones, over 12% of them seen once. With V trimmed by 4 bases and J by 9 bases, 16 bases remained unmatched. CDR3 length equals 16 residues. Germline CDR1 is GTSNPN and CDR2 is SVGIG (reference sequence). Findings and caveats of the study: Shorter TCRB CDR3s, moderately but significantly so, marked every one of the four CD4+ subsets in Type 1 diabetes patients. Researchers reported that naive, central memory and Treg TCRB repertoires appeared more similar in patients than in healthy donors.

Of note for this clone: Its target is not known.

A single heparinised draw of approximately 100 mL on average was taken per donor. This clonotype was obtained from a man younger than 35 with type 1 diabetes. The sequencing input was naive CD4+ T cells from blood. This chain links TRBV30 with TRBJ2-3, with 10 nucleotides matching TRBD2. The CDR3 region is CAWTLVASGSPGTQYF. The DNA for the CDR3 is TGTGCCTGGACCTTGGTTGCTAGCGGGAGTCCGGGGACGCAGTATTTT.